The sequence of this T cell receptor beta chain was determined in a study of OX40 agonist ivuxolimab in advanced cancers. Across the whole study: Intravenous ivuxolimab was administered to patients every 2 weeks at 0.01 to 10 mg/kg. Among those treated, three patients had partial responses, one with hepatocellular carcinoma and two with cutaneous melanoma.

CDR1 and CDR2 (germline): MNHEY, SMNVEV (reference sequence). Trimming shortened V by 7 bases and J by 7 bases, and 11 bases separated the two germline ends. This CDR3 is built from 12 residues. Clones were read by immunoSEQ multiplex PCR, and TCRdb kept only the in-frame ones, dropping some. The sample lists 30,000 to 45,000 clones, over 80% occurring once. Study-level results: More expanded clones were seen, on average, in CD8+ T cells than in CD4+. CD4+ and CD8+ blood T cells expanded clonally by week 6 at 0.1 to 3.0 mg/kg.

This clone was seen a few times. Its antigen remains unidentified. Sequenced here: CD4+ or CD8+ T cells sorted from blood, sampled in a trial of the OX40 agonist ivuxolimab. The sequence was collected from an adult with an advanced solid tumor such as melanoma, head and neck, liver or kidney cancer. This sequence joins TRBV27 and TRBJ1-5; D remains unclear. CDR3 protein: CASTNPQQPQHF. The CDR3 DNA follows: TGTGCCAGCACCAACCCCCAGCAGCCCCAGCATTTT.